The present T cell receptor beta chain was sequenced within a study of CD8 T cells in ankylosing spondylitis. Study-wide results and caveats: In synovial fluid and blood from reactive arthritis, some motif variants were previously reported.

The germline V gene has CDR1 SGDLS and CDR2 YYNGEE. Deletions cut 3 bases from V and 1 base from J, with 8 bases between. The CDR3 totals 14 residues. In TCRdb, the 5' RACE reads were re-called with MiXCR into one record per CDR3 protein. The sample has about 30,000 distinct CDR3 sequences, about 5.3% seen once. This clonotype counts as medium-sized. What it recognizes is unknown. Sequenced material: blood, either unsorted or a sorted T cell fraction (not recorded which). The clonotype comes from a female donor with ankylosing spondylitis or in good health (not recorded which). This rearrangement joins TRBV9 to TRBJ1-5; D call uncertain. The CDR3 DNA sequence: TGTGCCAGCAGCGCAGACGGAAGCAATCAGCCCCAGCATTTT. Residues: CASSADGSNQPQHF.